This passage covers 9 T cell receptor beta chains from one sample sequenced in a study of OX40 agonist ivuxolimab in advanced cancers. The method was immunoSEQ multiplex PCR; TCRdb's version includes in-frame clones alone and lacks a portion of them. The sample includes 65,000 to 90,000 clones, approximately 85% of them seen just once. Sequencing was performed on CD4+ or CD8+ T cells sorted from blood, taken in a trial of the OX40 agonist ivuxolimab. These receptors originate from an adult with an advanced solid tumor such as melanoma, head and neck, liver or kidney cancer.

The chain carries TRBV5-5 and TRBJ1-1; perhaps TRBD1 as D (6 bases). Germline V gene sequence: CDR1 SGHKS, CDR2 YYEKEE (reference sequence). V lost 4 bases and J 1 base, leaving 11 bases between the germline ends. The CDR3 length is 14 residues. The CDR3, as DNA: TGTGCCAGCAGCAGATCGACAGGGAACACTGAAGCTTTCTTT. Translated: CASSRSTGNTEAFF.

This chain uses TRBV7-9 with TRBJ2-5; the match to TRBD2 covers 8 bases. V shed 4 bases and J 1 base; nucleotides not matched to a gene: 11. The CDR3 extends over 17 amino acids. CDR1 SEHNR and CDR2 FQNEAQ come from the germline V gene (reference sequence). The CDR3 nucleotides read TGTGCCAGCAGCTCACCTCGAAGCGGGGGCATCCAAGAGACCCAGTACTTC. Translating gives CASSSPRSGGIQETQYF.

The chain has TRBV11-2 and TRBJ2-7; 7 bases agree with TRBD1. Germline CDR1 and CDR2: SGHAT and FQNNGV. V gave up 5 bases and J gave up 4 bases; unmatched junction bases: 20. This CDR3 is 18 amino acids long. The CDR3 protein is CASSGQASTGAFRYEQYF. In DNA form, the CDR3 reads TGTGCCAGCAGCGGCCAGGCCTCTACAGGGGCCTTTCGGTACGAGCAGTACTTC.

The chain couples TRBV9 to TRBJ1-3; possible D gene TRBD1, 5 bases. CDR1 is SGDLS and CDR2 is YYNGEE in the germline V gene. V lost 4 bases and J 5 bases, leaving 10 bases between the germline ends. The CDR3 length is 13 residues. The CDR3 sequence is CASSRTTRNTIYF. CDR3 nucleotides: TGTGCCAGCAGCAGGACAACCCGAAACACCATATATTTT.

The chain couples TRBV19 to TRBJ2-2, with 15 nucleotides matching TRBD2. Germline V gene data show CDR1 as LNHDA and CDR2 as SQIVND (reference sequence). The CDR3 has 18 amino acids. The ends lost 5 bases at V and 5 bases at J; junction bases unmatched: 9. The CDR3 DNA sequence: TGTGCCAGTAGTCCCGGGGGGACTAGCGGGGGGAGTACCGGGGAGCTGTTTTTT. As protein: CASSPGGTSGGSTGELFF.

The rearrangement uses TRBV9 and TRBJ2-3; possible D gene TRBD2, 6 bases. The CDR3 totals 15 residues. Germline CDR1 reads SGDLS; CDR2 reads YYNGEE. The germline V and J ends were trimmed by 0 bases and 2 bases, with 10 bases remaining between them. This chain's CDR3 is CASSVGGLPTDTQYF. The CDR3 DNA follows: TGTGCCAGCAGCGTAGGGGGACTTCCCACAGATACGCAGTATTTT.

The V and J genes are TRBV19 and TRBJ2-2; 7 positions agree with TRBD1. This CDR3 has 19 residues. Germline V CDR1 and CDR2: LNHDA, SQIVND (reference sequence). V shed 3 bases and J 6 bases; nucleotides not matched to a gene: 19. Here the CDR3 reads CASSIRSRGYQSRAGELFF. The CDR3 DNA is TGTGCCAGTAGTATTCGGTCCAGGGGGTACCAATCGAGGGCCGGGGAGCTGTTTTTT.

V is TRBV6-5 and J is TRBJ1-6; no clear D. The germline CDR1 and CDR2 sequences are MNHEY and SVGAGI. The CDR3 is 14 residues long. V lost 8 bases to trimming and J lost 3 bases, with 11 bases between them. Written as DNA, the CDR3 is TGTGCCAGCGCCGTCGGTGTCTATAATTCACCCCTCCACTTT. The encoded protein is CASAVGVYNSPLHF.

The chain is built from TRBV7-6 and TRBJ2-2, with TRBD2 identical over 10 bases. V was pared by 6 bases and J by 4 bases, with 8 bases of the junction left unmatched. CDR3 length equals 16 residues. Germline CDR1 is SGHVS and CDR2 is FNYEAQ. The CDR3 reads CASSYSGGAGTGELFF. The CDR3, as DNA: TGTGCCAGCAGTTACAGCGGGGGGGCGGGCACCGGGGAGCTGTTTTTT.